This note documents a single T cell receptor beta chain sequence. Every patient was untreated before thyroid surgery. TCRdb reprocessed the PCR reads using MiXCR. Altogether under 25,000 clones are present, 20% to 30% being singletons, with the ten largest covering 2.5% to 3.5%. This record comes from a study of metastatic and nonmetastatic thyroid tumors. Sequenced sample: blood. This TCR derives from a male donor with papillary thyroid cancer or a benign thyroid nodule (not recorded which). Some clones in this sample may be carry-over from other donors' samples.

Here the CDR3 reads CASSSLPPQGATEAFF. The CDR3 DNA reads TGTGCCAGCTCATCACTTCCCCCCCAGGGGGCCACTGAAGCTTTCTTT. The chain has TRBV18 and TRBJ1-1; 8 nucleotides align to TRBD1. This CDR3 region has 16 residues. J was trimmed by 4 bases and V by 5 bases; bases with no gene match: 12. CDR1 and CDR2 from the germline V gene are KGHSH and LQKENI.